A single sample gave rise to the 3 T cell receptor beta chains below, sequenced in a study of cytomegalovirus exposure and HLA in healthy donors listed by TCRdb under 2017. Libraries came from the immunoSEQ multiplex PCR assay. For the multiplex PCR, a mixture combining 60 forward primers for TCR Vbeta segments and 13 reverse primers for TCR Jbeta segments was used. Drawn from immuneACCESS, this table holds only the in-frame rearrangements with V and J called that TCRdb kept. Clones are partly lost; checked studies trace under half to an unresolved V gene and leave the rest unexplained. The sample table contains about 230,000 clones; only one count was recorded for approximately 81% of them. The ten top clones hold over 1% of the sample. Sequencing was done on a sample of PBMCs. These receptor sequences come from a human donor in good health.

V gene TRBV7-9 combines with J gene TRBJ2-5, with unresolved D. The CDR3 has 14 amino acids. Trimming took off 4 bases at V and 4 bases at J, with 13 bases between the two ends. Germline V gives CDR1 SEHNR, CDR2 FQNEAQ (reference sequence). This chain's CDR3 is CASSSDSRRETQYF. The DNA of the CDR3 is TGTGCCAGCAGCTCGGATAGTAGGAGAGAGACCCAGTACTTC. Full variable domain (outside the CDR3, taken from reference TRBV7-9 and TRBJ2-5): DTGVSQNPRHKITKRGQNVTFRCDPISEHNRLYWYRQTLGQGPEFLTYFQNEAQLEKSRLLSDRFSAERPKGSFSTLEIQRTEQGDSAMYLCASSSDSRRETQYFGPGTRLLVL.

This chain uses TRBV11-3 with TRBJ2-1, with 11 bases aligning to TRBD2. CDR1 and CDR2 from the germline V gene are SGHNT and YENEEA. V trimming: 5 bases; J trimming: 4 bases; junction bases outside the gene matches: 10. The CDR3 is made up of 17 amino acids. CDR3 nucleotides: TGTGCCAGCAGCCTCCGACTAGCGGGACTTTCATACAATGAGCAGTTCTTC. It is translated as CASSLRLAGLSYNEQFF. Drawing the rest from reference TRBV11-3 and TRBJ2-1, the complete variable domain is EAGVVQSPRYKIIEKKQPVAFWCNPISGHNTLYWYLQNLGQGPELLIRYENEEAVDDSQLPKDRFSAERLKGVDSTLKIQPAELGDSAVYLCASSLRLAGLSYNEQFFGPGTRLTVL.

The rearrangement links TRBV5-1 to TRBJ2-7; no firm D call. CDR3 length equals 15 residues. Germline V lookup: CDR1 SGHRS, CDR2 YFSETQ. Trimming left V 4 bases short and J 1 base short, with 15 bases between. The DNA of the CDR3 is TGCGCCAGCAGCCTCGGAGATAGCATATCCTACGAGCAGTACTTC. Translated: CASSLGDSISYEQYF.